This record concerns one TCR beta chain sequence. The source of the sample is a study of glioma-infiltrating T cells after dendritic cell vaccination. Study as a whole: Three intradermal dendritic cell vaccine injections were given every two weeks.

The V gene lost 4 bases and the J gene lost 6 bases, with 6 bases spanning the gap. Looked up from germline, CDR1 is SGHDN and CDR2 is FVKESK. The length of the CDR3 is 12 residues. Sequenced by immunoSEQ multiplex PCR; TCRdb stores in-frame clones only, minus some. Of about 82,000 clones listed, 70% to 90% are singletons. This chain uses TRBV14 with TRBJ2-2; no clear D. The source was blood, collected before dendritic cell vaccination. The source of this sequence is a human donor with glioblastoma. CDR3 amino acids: CASSLSAGELFF. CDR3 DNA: TGTGCCAGCAGCCTATCGGCCGGGGAGCTGTTTTTT.